A single sample is the source of the 30 T cell receptor beta chains below, sequenced in a study of cytomegalovirus exposure and HLA in healthy donors. A multiplex PCR was run with 60 Vbeta primers and 13 Jbeta primers. Generated by immunoSEQ multiplex PCR, the TCRdb table keeps only in-frame clones and is missing some. The sample consists of fewer than 85,000 clones, 65% to 80% of them appearing once. The sample comprised PBMCs. The receptors shown here come from a woman between 35 and 50 years old in good health and CMV-seropositive.

The chain has TRBV4-2 and TRBJ2-7; TRBD2 might be the D (6 bases). Trimming left V 0 bases short and J 1 base short, with 13 bases between. Per germline, CDR1 LGHNA and CDR2 YNFKEQ. The CDR3 sequence is 16 residues long. CDR3 sequence: CASSQDTAGLSYEQYF. CDR3 sequence (DNA): TGTGCCAGCAGCCAAGATACAGCGGGTCTTTCCTACGAGCAGTACTTC.

This clone was observed a handful of times. V is TRBV4-2 and J is TRBJ2-7, with 8 bases lining up with TRBD1. The V and J ends lost 1 base and 1 base, in that order; junction bases with no gene match: 6. Germline-derived CDR1 and CDR2 are LGHNA and YNFKEQ. The CDR3 is 16 amino acids. The CDR3 nucleotides read TGTGCCAGCAGCCAAGTTGGCAGGGGGCAATCCTACGAGCAGTACTTC. It translates to CASSQVGRGQSYEQYF.

V gene TRBV5-4 combines with J gene TRBJ2-7; 7 bases map to TRBD2. J lost 6 bases, V lost 4 bases, and 7 bases had no gene match. The CDR3 spans 13 residues. CDR1 and CDR2 from the germline V gene are SGHNT and YYREEE (reference sequence). This CDR3 reads CASSPWSGGEQYF. In nucleotides, the CDR3 is TGTGCCAGCAGCCCATGGTCGGGGGGCGAGCAGTACTTC.

The J gene is TRBJ2-6, the V gene TRBV28; D is ambiguous. Germline V gives CDR1 MDHEN, CDR2 SYDVKM. V lost 8 bases, J lost 0 bases, and 2 bases lay in between. CDR3 size: 12 residues. This CDR3 is CASRSGANVLTF. DNA for the CDR3: TGTGCCAGCCGCTCTGGGGCCAACGTCCTGACTTTC.

The chain's CDR3 is CASSQQGLNTEAFF. CDR3 sequence (DNA): TGCGCCAGCAGTCAACAGGGGTTGAACACTGAAGCTTTCTTT. The chain is built from TRBV5-1 and TRBJ1-1, with 7 bases aligning to TRBD1. Germline V gives CDR1 SGHRS, CDR2 YFSETQ. This CDR3 comprises 14 residues. J was trimmed by 0 bases and V by 5 bases; bases with no gene match: 4.

In its sample, this clone was seen a few times. The J gene is TRBJ2-7, the V gene TRBV6-5; no clear D gene. V was cut by 7 bases and J by 0 bases, with 13 bases left in between. This CDR3 is built from 14 residues. The germline V gene has CDR1 MNHEY and CDR2 SVGAGI. The CDR3 DNA reads TGTGCCAGCACCTCGACAACGAGCTCCTACGAGCAGTACTTC. Translation: CASTSTTSSYEQYF.

The chain combines TRBV5-1 with TRBJ1-6; D gene ambiguous. The CDR3 runs 14 residues. V lost 3 bases and J 10 bases, leaving 14 bases between the germline ends. Germline V CDR1 and CDR2: SGHRS, YFSETQ. The CDR3 reads CASSSIGEGSPLHF. CDR3 DNA: TGCGCCAGCAGCTCAATCGGTGAGGGATCACCCCTCCACTTT. Using reference TRBV5-1 and TRBJ1-6 for the parts outside the CDR3, the full variable domain is KAGVTQTPRYLIKTRGQQVTLSCSPISGHRSVSWYQQTPGQGLQFLFEYFSETQRNKGNFPGRFSGRQFSNSRSEMNVSTLELGDSALYLCASSSIGEGSPLHFGNGTRLTVT.

The genes are TRBV10-3 and TRBJ2-6; 9 bases are a match to TRBD1. Looked up from germline, CDR1 is ENHRY and CDR2 is SYGVKD. This CDR3 has 16 amino acids. J gave up 1 base and V 6 bases, and 4 bases lay outside the gene matches. The CDR3 is CAIRTGGGSGANVLTF. The CDR3 bases are TGTGCCATCAGAACAGGGGGCGGGTCTGGGGCCAACGTCCTGACTTTC.

This rearrangement joins TRBV4-1 to TRBJ1-3; TRBD1 matches at 12 bases. V was clipped by 4 bases and J by 2 bases; unmatched bases: 12. Germline V gene sequence: CDR1 MGHRA, CDR2 YSYEKL. The CDR3 loop spans 19 amino acids. Here the CDR3 reads CASSLSGDRGLVAGNTIYF. CDR3 coding DNA: TGCGCCAGCAGCCTGTCGGGGGACAGGGGGCTAGTAGCTGGAAACACCATATATTTT.

The V gene is TRBV6-5, the J gene TRBJ2-7; 7 bases match TRBD1. V shed 4 bases, J shed 0 bases, and the junction held 0 bases outside the gene matches. The CDR3 is made up of 13 amino acids. Germline V gene lookup returns CDR1 MNHEY and CDR2 SVGAGI. The DNA of the CDR3 is TGTGCCAGCAGTTGGGACAGCTCCTACGAGCAGTACTTC. Amino acid sequence: CASSWDSSYEQYF.

The chain uses TRBV13 and TRBJ2-5; 9 bases align to TRBD2. V dropped 5 bases and J dropped 5; count of bases not matched to a gene: 6. CDR1 PRHDT and CDR2 FYEKMQ come from the germline V gene (reference sequence). This CDR3 has 14 residues. The CDR3 reads CASSTTSGGETQYF. For the CDR3, the DNA is TGTGCCAGCAGCACTACCAGCGGGGGGGAGACCCAGTACTTC.

The chain joins TRBV9 to TRBJ2-1; 8 nucleotides agree with TRBD1. From germline, CDR1 is SGDLS and CDR2 YYNGEE. J was trimmed by 5 bases and V by 4 bases; bases with no gene match: 14. The CDR3 is 17 amino acids. The CDR3 bases are TGTGCCAGCAGCCCCAGGGACCAGGGGGCTCTCCACAATGAGCAGTTCTTC. Its translation is CASSPRDQGALHNEQFF. The entire variable domain, with the rest obtained from reference TRBV9 and TRBJ2-1, is as follows: DSGVTQTPKHLITATGQRVTLRCSPRSGDLSVYWYQQSLDQGLQFLIQYYNGEERAKGNILERFSAQQFPDLHSELNLSSLELGDSALYFCASSPRDQGALHNEQFFGPGTRLTVL.

This clone was seen only once. The chain couples TRBV12-5 to TRBJ2-5; 10 positions match TRBD2. V was pared by 7 bases and J by 5 bases, with 16 bases of the junction left unmatched. The CDR3 runs 17 residues. Looked up from germline, CDR1 is LGHNT and CDR2 is FRNRAP. The DNA of the CDR3 is TGTGCTAGTGCCACACTACCAAGCGGGGGGGCCGTGGAGACCCAGTACTTC. Translated, it gives CASATLPSGGAVETQYF. Filled out from reference TRBV12-5 and TRBJ2-5, the complete variable domain reads DARVTQTPRHKVTEMGQEVTMRCQPILGHNTVFWYRQTMMQGLELLAYFRNRAPLDDSGMPKDRFSAEMPDATLATLKIQPSEPRDSAVYFCASATLPSGGAVETQYFGPGTRLLVL.

Written as DNA, the CDR3 is TGTGCCAGCAGCCCCAGTTCCTACGAGCAGTACTTC. This translates into CASSPSSYEQYF. The genes are TRBV7-9 and TRBJ2-7; D remains unclear. CDR3 length: 12 residues. Germline CDR1 SEHNR, CDR2 FQNEAQ (reference sequence). Trimming removed 5 bases from V and 1 base from J, with 6 bases in between.

The V and J genes are TRBV7-9 and TRBJ1-4; D uncertain. The CDR3 length is 12 residues. V lost 3 bases and J 5 bases, leaving 4 bases between the germline ends. Germline CDR1 is SEHNR and CDR2 is FQNEAQ (reference sequence). CDR3 sequence (DNA): TGTGCCAGCAGCTTCCTCAATGAAAAACTGTTTTTT. Translated: CASSFLNEKLFF.

This clone appeared a single time. The DNA of the CDR3 is TGCGCCAGCAGCTTGGGGGCTACGTCAGGGAACTATGGCTACACCTTC. Translation gives CASSLGATSGNYGYTF. The genes are TRBV5-1 and TRBJ1-2; possible D gene TRBD1, 5 bases. The CDR3 covers 16 residues. Germline CDR1 SGHRS, CDR2 YFSETQ. Deletions cut 0 bases from V and 2 bases from J, with 14 bases between.

The chain joins TRBV27 to TRBJ2-7; no reliable D call. Trimming took 8 bases from V and 3 from J, leaving 14 bases between them. This CDR3 comprises 13 residues. CDR1 MNHEY and CDR2 SMNVEV come from the germline V gene (reference sequence). The CDR3 sequence: CASSRETGYEQYF. Written as DNA, the CDR3 is TGTGCCAGCTCAAGAGAAACTGGCTACGAGCAGTACTTC.

CDR3 DNA: TGTGCCTGGAGCGCAGGGGGCCCCTATGACGAGCAGTACTTC. Amino acids: CAWSAGGPYDEQYF. The chain uses TRBV30 and TRBJ2-7; TRBD1 matches at 8 bases. Germline values: CDR1 GTSNPN, CDR2 SVGIG (reference sequence). With V trimmed by 3 bases and J by 5 bases, 9 bases remained unmatched. This CDR3 region has 14 residues.

This chain joins TRBV5-1 and TRBJ2-1; 12 bases line up with TRBD2. V trimming: 0 bases; J trimming: 4 bases; junction bases outside the gene matches: 11. The germline V gene has CDR1 SGHRS and CDR2 YFSETQ. The CDR3 has 19 amino acids. This chain's CDR3 is CASSLVLAGGPSGYNEQFF. The CDR3 DNA reads as TGCGCCAGCAGCTTGGTTCTAGCGGGAGGGCCCTCGGGTTACAATGAGCAGTTCTTC. The whole variable domain, remainder taken from reference TRBV5-1 and TRBJ2-1, is KAGVTQTPRYLIKTRGQQVTLSCSPISGHRSVSWYQQTPGQGLQFLFEYFSETQRNKGNFPGRFSGRQFSNSRSEMNVSTLELGDSALYLCASSLVLAGGPSGYNEQFFGPGTRLTVL.

The chain links TRBV7-9 to TRBJ2-5, with D maybe TRBD2 (5 bases). The CDR3 covers 14 residues. Per the germline V gene, CDR1 is SEHNR and CDR2 is FQNEAQ (reference sequence). V lost 5 bases to trimming and J lost 4 bases, with 14 bases between them. This chain's CDR3 is CASSPPGVGETQYF. The CDR3 DNA follows: TGTGCCAGCAGCCCCCCCGGGGTTGGAGAGACCCAGTACTTC.

This chain uses TRBV7-9 with TRBJ1-2; perhaps TRBD1 as D (5 bases). CDR1 and CDR2 from the germline V gene are SEHNR and FQNEAQ (reference sequence). This CDR3 region has 13 residues. V was cut by 1 base and J by 8 bases, with 11 bases left in between. The CDR3 here is CASSLDVGLGYTF. The DNA for the CDR3 is TGTGCCAGCAGCTTAGATGTGGGGCTGGGCTACACCTTC.

J is TRBJ2-3 and V is TRBV30, with D tentatively TRBD2 (5 bases). CDR3 length: 17 residues. Trimming stripped 0 bases from V and 0 bases from J, with 16 bases between. CDR1 and CDR2 from the germline V gene are GTSNPN and SVGIG (reference sequence). The CDR3 loop reads CAWSVMASRTSTDTQYF. CDR3 DNA sequence: TGTGCCTGGAGTGTAATGGCGTCACGGACTAGCACAGATACGCAGTATTTT. Together with reference TRBV30 and TRBJ2-3, the CDR3 gives the full variable domain: SQTIHQWPATLVQPVGSPLSLECTVEGTSNPNLYWYRQAAGRGLQLLFYSVGIGQISSEVPQNLSASRPQDRQFILSSKKLLLSDSGFYLCAWSVMASRTSTDTQYFGPGTRLTVL.

V gene TRBV6-6 combines with J gene TRBJ2-7, with 7 bases lining up with TRBD1. The length of the CDR3 is 13 residues. Germline values: CDR1 MNHNY, CDR2 SVGAGI (reference sequence). The J segment lost 3 bases and the V segment lost 2 bases, leaving 1 base of the junction unmatched. This chain's CDR3 is CASSYRGLYEQYF. CDR3 coding DNA: TGTGCCAGCAGTTACAGGGGGCTCTACGAGCAGTACTTC.

This sequence joins TRBV4-1 and TRBJ1-1; no firm D call. Germline CDR1 is MGHRA and CDR2 is YSYEKL. V shed 1 base and J shed 0 bases, with 6 bases lying between them. This CDR3 has 14 residues. The CDR3 DNA sequence: TGCGCCAGCAGCCAAGCAGAACTGAACACTGAAGCTTTCTTT. Protein sequence: CASSQAELNTEAFF.

The chain recombines TRBV7-2 with TRBJ2-7, with D possibly matching TRBD1 (8 bases). The CDR3 totals 15 residues. CDR1 is SGHTA, CDR2 FQGNSA, per germline. V was trimmed by 5 bases and J by 3 bases, leaving 17 bases between them. This CDR3 reads CASSPLDREGYEQYF. CDR3 coding DNA: TGTGCCAGCAGCCCATTGGACAGGGAGGGCTACGAGCAGTACTTC.

The rearrangement uses TRBV19 and TRBJ1-5, with TRBD1 matching 10 bases. Unmatched junction bases numbered 4, after V lost 8 bases and J lost 9 bases. Germline CDR1 reads LNHDA; CDR2 reads SQIVND (reference sequence). There are 12 residues in the CDR3. CDR3 amino acids: CASDRGPGPQHF. The CDR3 DNA is TGTGCCAGTGACAGGGGGCCAGGGCCCCAGCATTTT.

The chain couples TRBV6-1 to TRBJ1-5; D remains unclear. Germline CDR1 is MNHNS and CDR2 is SASEGT. CDR3 length equals 14 residues. The V end was cut by 6 bases, the J end by 4 bases, with 13 bases between. This CDR3 reads CASRNSGGNQPQHF. The DNA of the CDR3 is TGTGCCAGCAGGAACAGTGGTGGAAATCAGCCCCAGCATTTT.

The J gene is TRBJ2-7, the V gene TRBV5-1, with 11 bases matching TRBD2. CDR1 is SGHRS and CDR2 is YFSETQ in the germline V gene. The ends lost 0 bases at V and 4 bases at J; junction bases unmatched: 3. The CDR3 has 15 amino acids. The CDR3 DNA sequence: TGCGCCAGCAGCTTGGGCGCTAGCGGGAGGTACGAGCAGTACTTC. Translation gives CASSLGASGRYEQYF. The entire variable domain, with the rest obtained from reference TRBV5-1 and TRBJ2-7, is as follows: KAGVTQTPRYLIKTRGQQVTLSCSPISGHRSVSWYQQTPGQGLQFLFEYFSETQRNKGNFPGRFSGRQFSNSRSEMNVSTLELGDSALYLCASSLGASGRYEQYFGPGTRLTVT.

This clone was recorded a few times. This chain connects TRBV30 to TRBJ1-1, with a weak D call TRBD1 (6 bases). V was trimmed by 2 bases and J by 2 bases, leaving 15 bases between them. Germline V lookup: CDR1 GTSNPN, CDR2 SVGIG (reference sequence). This CDR3 contains 15 residues. As DNA, the CDR3 is TGTGCCTGGAGTCCTCAGGGGTTTTTAAACACTGAAGCTTTCTTT. Protein product: CAWSPQGFLNTEAFF. Together with reference TRBV30 and TRBJ1-1, the CDR3 gives the full variable domain: SQTIHQWPATLVQPVGSPLSLECTVEGTSNPNLYWYRQAAGRGLQLLFYSVGIGQISSEVPQNLSASRPQDRQFILSSKKLLLSDSGFYLCAWSPQGFLNTEAFFGQGTRLTVV.

Only a few counts were recorded for this clone. The V gene is TRBV6-1, the J gene TRBJ2-5; no reliable D call. The better agreement between TRBJ2-7 and the DNA end casts doubt on the J call. Germline CDR1 reads MNHNS; CDR2 reads SASEGT. This CDR3 is 11 amino acids long. CDR3 loop: CASSYIYEQYF. CDR3 in DNA: TGTGCCAGCAGTTATATCTACGAGCAGTACTTC.